A selection of T cell receptor beta chains follows, all from one sample in a study of CD8+ T cells in alopecia areata. Libraries were prepared by immunoSEQ multiplex PCR; TCRdb keeps only in-frame clonotypes and omits some of them. The sample consists of approximately 140,000 clones, around 50% of them appearing once. Sequenced: CD4+ T cells sorted from blood. The receptors were gathered from a human donor with alopecia areata. The CDR3 runs from the conserved cysteine through the conserved F or W. D genes are given only for firm matches. Some rows mark clone size as missing; the rest say once, few, many or name a class of expanded clone.

clone_size: .; d_call: .; j_call: TRBJ2-5; v_call: TRBV20-1; cdr3_aa: CSAIPPETQYF; cdr3_nt: TGCAGTGCTATACCCCCGGAGACCCAGTACTTC
clone_size: .; d_call: .; j_call: TRBJ2-7; v_call: TRBV30; cdr3_aa: CAWEGITYEQYF; cdr3_nt: TGTGCCTGGGAAGGGATCACCTACGAGCAGTACTTC
clone_size: .; d_call: .; j_call: TRBJ1-1; v_call: TRBV6-5; cdr3_aa: CASSYSSSNTEAFF; cdr3_nt: TGTGCCAGCAGTTACTCAAGCTCGAACACTGAAGCTTTCTTT
clone_size: .; d_call: .; j_call: TRBJ1-1; v_call: TRBV29-1; cdr3_aa: CSGNLLRENTEAFF; cdr3_nt: TGCAGCGGGAACCTTCTGAGAGAGAACACTGAAGCTTTCTTT
clone_size: .; d_call: TRBD2; j_call: TRBJ2-3; v_call: TRBV5-1; cdr3_aa: CASSSRTSGRPTSTDTQYF; cdr3_nt: TGCGCCAGCAGCTCCCGGACTAGCGGGAGGCCTACAAGCACAGATACGCAGTATTTT
clone_size: few; d_call: .; j_call: TRBJ2-3; v_call: TRBV7-2; cdr3_aa: CASSQTVSTDTQYF; cdr3_nt: TGTGCCAGCAGCCAGACAGTTAGCACAGATACGCAGTATTTT
clone_size: .; d_call: TRBD2; j_call: TRBJ2-7; v_call: TRBV5-1; cdr3_aa: CASRSNLAGIAYEQYF; cdr3_nt: TGCGCCAGCAGGTCAAACCTAGCGGGGATTGCCTACGAGCAGTACTTC
clone_size: few; d_call: .; j_call: TRBJ2-2; v_call: TRBV14; cdr3_aa: CASSQVITGELFF; cdr3_nt: TGTGCCAGCAGCCAAGTCATCACCGGGGAGCTGTTTTTT
clone_size: few; d_call: .; j_call: TRBJ1-5; v_call: TRBV7-9; cdr3_aa: CASSTDPSSQPQHF; cdr3_nt: TGTGCCAGCAGCACGGACCCCAGCAGTCAGCCCCAGCATTTT
clone_size: few; d_call: .; j_call: TRBJ2-7; v_call: TRBV23-1; cdr3_aa: CASSQPLPQGPNYEQYF; cdr3_nt: TGCGCCAGCAGTCAACCTTTACCACAGGGTCCCAACTACGAGCAGTACTTC
clone_size: few; d_call: .; j_call: TRBJ2-1; v_call: TRBV27; cdr3_aa: CASNIPGEEQFF; cdr3_nt: TGTGCCAGCAACATCCCAGGGGAGGAGCAGTTCTTC
clone_size: few; d_call: .; j_call: TRBJ1-1; v_call: TRBV29-1; cdr3_aa: CSVAPNMNTEAFF; cdr3_nt: TGCAGCGTTGCTCCGAATATGAACACTGAAGCTTTCTTT
clone_size: .; d_call: .; j_call: TRBJ2-3; v_call: TRBV6-1; cdr3_aa: CASSPGQDTQYF; cdr3_nt: TGTGCCAGCAGCCCGGGCCAAGATACGCAGTATTTT
clone_size: .; d_call: .; j_call: TRBJ2-7; v_call: TRBV7-9; cdr3_aa: CASSLQGLGEQYF; cdr3_nt: TGTGCCAGCAGCCTACAGGGACTCGGCGAGCAGTACTTC
clone_size: few; d_call: .; j_call: TRBJ2-2; v_call: TRBV5-1; cdr3_aa: CASSFGQNTGELFF; cdr3_nt: TGCGCCAGCAGCTTCGGACAGAACACCGGGGAGCTGTTTTTT
clone_size: .; d_call: .; j_call: TRBJ2-5; v_call: TRBV4-2; cdr3_aa: CASSQDIGQGGETQYF; cdr3_nt: TGTGCCAGCAGCCAAGATATAGGTCAGGGCGGAGAGACCCAGTACTTC
clone_size: .; d_call: .; j_call: TRBJ2-7; v_call: TRBV28; cdr3_aa: CASTAVQGHEQYF; cdr3_nt: TGTGCCAGCACCGCAGTACAGGGCCACGAGCAGTACTTC
clone_size: .; d_call: TRBD1; j_call: TRBJ2-1; v_call: TRBV5-1; cdr3_aa: CASSLAGTGAIEQFF; cdr3_nt: TGCGCCAGCAGCTTGGCTGGGACAGGAGCCATTGAGCAGTTCTTC
clone_size: .; d_call: .; j_call: TRBJ1-5; v_call: TRBV30; cdr3_aa: CAWSLQGLEPQHF; cdr3_nt: TGTGCCTGGAGTCTCCAGGGGCTGGAGCCCCAGCATTTT
clone_size: .; d_call: .; j_call: TRBJ1-5; v_call: TRBV2; cdr3_aa: CATQNQPQHF; cdr3_nt: TGTGCCACTCAAAATCAGCCCCAGCATTTT
clone_size: .; d_call: .; j_call: TRBJ2-7; v_call: TRBV28; cdr3_aa: CASSGSYEQYF; cdr3_nt: TGTGCCAGTTCAGGCTCCTACGAGCAGTACTTC
clone_size: .; d_call: .; j_call: TRBJ1-1; v_call: TRBV6-5; cdr3_aa: CASSRDTEAFF; cdr3_nt: TGTGCCAGCAGTAGGGACACTGAAGCTTTCTTT
clone_size: .; d_call: TRBD1; j_call: TRBJ2-6; v_call: TRBV2; cdr3_aa: CASSMDRTGANVLTF; cdr3_nt: TGTGCCAGCAGTATGGACAGGACTGGGGCCAACGTCCTGACTTTC